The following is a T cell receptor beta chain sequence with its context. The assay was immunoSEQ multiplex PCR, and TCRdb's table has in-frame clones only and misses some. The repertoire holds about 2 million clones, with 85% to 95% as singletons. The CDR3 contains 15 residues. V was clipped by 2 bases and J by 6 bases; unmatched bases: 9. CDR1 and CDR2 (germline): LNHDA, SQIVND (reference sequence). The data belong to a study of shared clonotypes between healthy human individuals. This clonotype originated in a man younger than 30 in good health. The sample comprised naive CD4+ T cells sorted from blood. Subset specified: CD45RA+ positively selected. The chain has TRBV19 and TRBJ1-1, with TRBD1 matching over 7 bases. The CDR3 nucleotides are TGTGCCAGTAGTATACCTCGACAGGGAAGGTCTGAAGCTTTCTTT. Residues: CASSIPRQGRSEAFF.